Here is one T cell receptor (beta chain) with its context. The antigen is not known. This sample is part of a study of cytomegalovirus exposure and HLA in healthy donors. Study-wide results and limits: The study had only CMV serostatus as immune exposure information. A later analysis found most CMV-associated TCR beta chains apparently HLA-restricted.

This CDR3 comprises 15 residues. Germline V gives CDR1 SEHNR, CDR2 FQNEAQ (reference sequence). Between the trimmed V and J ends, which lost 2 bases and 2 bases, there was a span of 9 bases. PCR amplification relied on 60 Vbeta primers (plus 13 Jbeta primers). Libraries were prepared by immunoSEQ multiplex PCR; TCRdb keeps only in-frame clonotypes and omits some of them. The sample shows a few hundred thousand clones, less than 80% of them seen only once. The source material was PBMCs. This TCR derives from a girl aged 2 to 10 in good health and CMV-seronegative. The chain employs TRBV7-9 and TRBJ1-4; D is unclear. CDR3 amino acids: CASSLNYRTNEKLFF. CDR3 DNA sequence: TGTGCCAGCAGCTTAAATTACCGGACTAATGAAAAACTGTTTTTT.